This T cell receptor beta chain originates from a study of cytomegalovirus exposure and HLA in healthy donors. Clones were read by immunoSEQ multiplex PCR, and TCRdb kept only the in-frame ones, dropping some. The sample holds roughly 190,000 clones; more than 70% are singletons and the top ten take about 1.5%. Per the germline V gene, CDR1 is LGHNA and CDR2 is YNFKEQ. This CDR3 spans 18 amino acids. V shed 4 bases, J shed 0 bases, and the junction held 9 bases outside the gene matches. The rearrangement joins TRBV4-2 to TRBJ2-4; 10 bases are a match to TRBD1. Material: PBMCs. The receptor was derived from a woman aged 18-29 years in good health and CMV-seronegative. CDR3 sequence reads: CASSPGQGTEVAKNIQYF. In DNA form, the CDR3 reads TGTGCCAGCAGCCCGGGACAGGGGACTGAGGTAGCCAAAAACATTCAGTACTTC.